The following is a T cell receptor (beta chain) sequence with its context. Its target is not known. This sample was included in a study of T cell repertoires in cytomegalovirus infection. Study in general: Public TCR beta signatures provided an indication of both CMV infection and a matching HLA type. Study conclusions and caveats: Cumulative frequency (of public TCR beta family members) identified carriers of CMV plus the relevant HLA.

This CDR3 comprises 12 residues. CDR1 is MNHEY and CDR2 is SMNVEV in the germline V gene (reference sequence). The V gene end was trimmed by 5 bases and the J gene end by 8 bases; junction bases not matched to a gene: 5. TCRdb re-analysed the reads in MiXCR, keeping a single row per CDR3 protein. Seen here are around 310,000 distinct CDR3 sequences, approximately 32% observed once, and the top ten hold around 20%. Sequences were derived from cultured PBMCs, sampled from culture after CMV antigen stimulation. V gene TRBV27 combines with J gene TRBJ1-2; 7 bases line up with TRBD1. The clonotype was recovered from a human donor in good health (CMV status not recorded). Some clones in this sample may be carry-over from other donors' samples. The CDR3 nucleotides are TGTGCCAGCAGTGAAAGGGGGCAGGGCTACACCTTC. Translation gives CASSERGQGYTF.